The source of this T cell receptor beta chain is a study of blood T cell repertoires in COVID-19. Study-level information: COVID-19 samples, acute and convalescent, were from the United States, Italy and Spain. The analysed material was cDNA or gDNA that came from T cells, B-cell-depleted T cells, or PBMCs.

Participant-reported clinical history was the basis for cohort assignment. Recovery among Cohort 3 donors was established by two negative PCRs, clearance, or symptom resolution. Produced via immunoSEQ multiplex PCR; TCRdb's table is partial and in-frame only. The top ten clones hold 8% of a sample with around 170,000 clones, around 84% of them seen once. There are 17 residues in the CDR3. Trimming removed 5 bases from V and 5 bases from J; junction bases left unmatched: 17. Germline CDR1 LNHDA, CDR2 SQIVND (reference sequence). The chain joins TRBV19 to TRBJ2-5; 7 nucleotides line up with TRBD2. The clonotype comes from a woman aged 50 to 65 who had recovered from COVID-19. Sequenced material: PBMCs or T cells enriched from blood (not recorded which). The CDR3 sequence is CASSAGLGLARGETQYF. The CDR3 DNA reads TGTGCCAGTAGTGCAGGGCTAGGGCTAGCGCGGGGGGAGACCCAGTACTTC. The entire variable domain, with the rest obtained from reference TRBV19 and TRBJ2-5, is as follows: DGGITQSPKYLFRKEGQNVTLSCEQNLNHDAMYWYRQDPGQGLRLIYYSQIVNDFQKGDIAEGYSVSREKKESFPLTVTSAQKNPTAFYLCASSAGLGLARGETQYFGPGTRLLVL.